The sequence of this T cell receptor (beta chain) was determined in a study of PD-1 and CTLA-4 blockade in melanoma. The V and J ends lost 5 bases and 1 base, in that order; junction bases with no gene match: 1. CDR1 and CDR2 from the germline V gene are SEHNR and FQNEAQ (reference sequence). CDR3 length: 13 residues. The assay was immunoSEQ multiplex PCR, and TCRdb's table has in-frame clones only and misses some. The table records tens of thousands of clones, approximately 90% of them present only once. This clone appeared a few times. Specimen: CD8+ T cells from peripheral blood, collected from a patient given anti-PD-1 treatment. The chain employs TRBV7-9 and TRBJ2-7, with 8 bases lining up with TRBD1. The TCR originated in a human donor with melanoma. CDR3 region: CASSGQGSYEQYF. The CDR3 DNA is TGTGCCAGCAGCGGACAGGGATCCTACGAGCAGTACTTC.